Following are 6 T cell receptor beta chains from one sample sequenced in a study of early T cells in non-severe SARS-CoV-2 infection. TCRdb recomputed calls from the 5' RACE reads with MiXCR, one row per CDR3 protein. The sample consists of approximately 52,000 distinct CDR3 sequences, around 8% of them appearing once. The specimen sequenced was whole blood. These receptors were obtained from an adult who was a healthcare worker with PCR-confirmed SARS-CoV-2 infection or an uninfected control (not recorded which).

This clonotype appeared many times. The gene calls are TRBV5-5 and TRBJ2-6; possibly TRBD2 for D (5 bases). The germline V gene has CDR1 SGHKS and CDR2 YYEKEE (reference sequence). The V end was cut by 4 bases, the J end by 1 base, with 12 bases between. This CDR3 comprises 16 residues. The DNA for the CDR3 is TGTGCCAGCAGCGGGAGAAGACTTTCTGGGGCCAACGTCCTGACTTTC. Encoded protein: CASSGRRLSGANVLTF.

This clonotype has ten or more counts. V usage is TRBV3-1 and J usage is TRBJ2-1, with D hard to call. Per germline, CDR1 LGHDT and CDR2 YNNKEL (reference sequence). V was pared by 4 bases and J by 0 bases, with 13 bases between. This CDR3 has 16 residues. The CDR3 loop is CASSPLGSGSYNEQFF. The CDR3 coding sequence is TGTGCCAGCAGCCCCCTAGGTAGTGGCTCCTACAATGAGCAGTTCTTC.

On this clonotype: Sequence at one end of the junction differs from germline and may be a read error. The chain uses TRBV20-1 and TRBJ2-3; 9 nucleotides line up with TRBD2. The CDR3 length is 13 residues. CDR1 is DFQATT, CDR2 SNEGSKA, per germline (reference sequence). Here the CDR3 reads CSALSGGTDMQYF. In DNA, the CDR3 is TGCAGTGCTCTTAGCGGGGGAACAGATATGCAGTATTTT.

There are many counts of this clonotype. J is TRBJ2-7 and V is TRBV11-2; D is possibly TRBD2 (7 bases). Germline V CDR1 and CDR2: SGHAT, FQNNGV. The CDR3 runs 16 residues. V was clipped by 7 bases and J by 0 bases, with 19 bases between them. The CDR3 DNA reads as TGTGCCAGCACCGATGCCGGGGGCGGGAGCTCCTACGAGCAGTACTTC. As protein: CASTDAGGGSSYEQYF.

This clonotype was recorded a few times. The chain links TRBV20-1 to TRBJ2-3, with D perhaps matching TRBD1 (6 bases). This CDR3 is 16 amino acids long. The V and J ends lost 1 base and 3 bases respectively, with 17 bases between them. CDR1 and CDR2 (germline): DFQATT, SNEGSKA (reference sequence). CDR3 in amino acids: CSARVAGATGTDTQYF. The CDR3 bases are TGCAGTGCTAGAGTCGCAGGGGCTACAGGAACAGATACGCAGTATTTT.

The chain links TRBV11-2 to TRBJ1-6; no firm D call. Trimming shortened V by 4 bases and J by 6 bases, and 4 bases separated the two germline ends. Germline V gene lookup returns CDR1 SGHAT and CDR2 FQNNGV. The CDR3 is 12 amino acids. The CDR3 here is CASSYSNSPLHF. CDR3 coding DNA: TGTGCCAGCAGCTATTCTAATTCACCCCTCCACTTT.